This TCR beta chain was sequenced in a study of blood T cell repertoires in COVID-19. Some clones are missing from TCRdb's copy, which holds only in-frame ones; the method was immunoSEQ multiplex PCR. The sample has tens of thousands of clones; roughly 80% are singletons. The count of this clone is one. The germline gives CDR1 SGHRS, CDR2 YFSETQ. The CDR3 spans 15 residues. The ends lost 2 bases at V and 3 bases at J; junction bases unmatched: 6. Material: peripheral blood. This clonotype was obtained from a man aged 80 or over with COVID-19, enrolled during active disease. This sequence joins TRBV5-1 and TRBJ1-2, with 8 bases identical to TRBD1. The CDR3 DNA reads TGCGCCAGCAGCTTCCGAACAGGGGGAGACTATGGCTACACCTTC. Amino acids: CASSFRTGGDYGYTF. Together with reference TRBV5-1 and TRBJ1-2, the CDR3 gives the full variable domain: KAGVTQTPRYLIKTRGQQVTLSCSPISGHRSVSWYQQTPGQGLQFLFEYFSETQRNKGNFPGRFSGRQFSNSRSEMNVSTLELGDSALYLCASSFRTGGDYGYTFGSGTRLTVV.